One sample yielded the 14 T cell receptor beta chains listed below, sequenced in a study of blood T cells in healthy people across ages. Together with a sample-barcoded 5' primer, a J-beta primer mix was included in a second PCR lasting about 7 to 11 cycles. TCRdb re-called the 5' RACE reads with MiXCR, one entry per CDR3 protein. The sample contains 1.5 million to 2 million distinct CDR3 sequences, less than 50% of which appear only once. The material sequenced was blood. Receptors originate from a woman aged 40 to 55 in good health.

The V and J genes are TRBV6-1 and TRBJ1-2; D is perhaps TRBD1 (6 bases). The CDR3 loop spans 15 amino acids. Trimming removed 1 base from V and 2 bases from J, with 11 bases in between. Per germline, CDR1 MNHNS and CDR2 SASEGT. This CDR3 is CASSEGLQGNYGYTF. In DNA form, the CDR3 reads TGTGCCAGCAGTGAAGGCTTACAGGGAAACTATGGCTACACCTTC.

The chain uses TRBV20-1 and TRBJ2-7; tentatively, D is TRBD2 (5 bases). V dropped 2 bases and J dropped 6 bases, with 11 bases sitting between them. The CDR3 sequence is 12 residues long. Germline loops: CDR1 DFQATT, CDR2 SNEGSKA (reference sequence). In nucleotides, the CDR3 is TGCAGTGCTAGAAGACCGGGGTTCGAGCAGTACTTC. Amino acids: CSARRPGFEQYF.

As for this clonotype: At one end, the junction sequence differs from germline, possibly due to a read error. The rearrangement links TRBV5-5 to TRBJ2-1, with D perhaps matching TRBD2 (7 bases). The CDR3 contains 15 residues. Germline CDR1 SGHKS, CDR2 YYEKEE (reference sequence). As DNA, the CDR3 is TGTACCAGCAGCTTGGGGGGGCAGGGAGGCAATGAGCAGTTCTTC. This encodes CTSSLGGQGGNEQFF.

This clonotype was counted at least ten times. The chain uses TRBV7-2 and TRBJ2-1; maybe TRBD1 (6 bases). This CDR3 is built from 15 residues. V lost 5 bases, J lost 0 bases, and 11 bases lay in between. Germline V gives CDR1 SGHTA, CDR2 FQGNSA. CDR3 sequence reads: CASSLGASSYNEQFF. The CDR3 DNA is TGTGCCAGCAGCCTGGGGGCCAGCTCCTACAATGAGCAGTTCTTC.

This chain connects TRBV7-2 to TRBJ2-7, with TRBD2 matching 11 bases. Gene TRBJ2-5 matches the end of the DNA better, so the J call may be wrong. The germline gives CDR1 SGHTA, CDR2 FQGNSA. CDR3 length: 19 residues. CDR3 sequence reads: CASSARTLAGGSAGETQYF. The DNA of the CDR3 is TGTGCCAGCAGCGCCCGTACGCTAGCGGGGGGATCCGCTGGTGAGACCCAGTACTTC.

V usage is TRBV12-3 or TRBV12-4 and J usage is TRBJ1-2, with no clear D. This CDR3 contains 14 residues. V lost 6 bases to trimming and J lost 4 bases, with 15 bases between them. CDR3 sequence (DNA): TGTGCCAGCAGGGCCCCCGGAAGACTCTATGGCTACACCTTC. It encodes CASRAPGRLYGYTF.

This clonotype was counted between two and nine times. V and J are TRBV7-2 and TRBJ2-1; D might be TRBD2 (5 bases). V lost 5 bases and J lost 6, with 20 bases in between. Looked up from germline, CDR1 is SGHTA and CDR2 is FQGNSA. CDR3 length: 16 residues. CDR3 amino acids: CASSPAPPRRGNEQFF. In DNA, the CDR3 is TGTGCCAGCAGCCCCGCCCCCCCTCGACGGGGCAATGAGCAGTTCTTC.

The chain joins TRBV27 to TRBJ2-1; TRBD2 matches 8 bases. This CDR3 is 17 amino acids long. The germline CDR1 and CDR2 sequences are MNHEY and SMNVEV (reference sequence). The trim removed 7 bases at V and 3 bases at J, leaving 14 bases unmatched. CDR3 DNA sequence: TGTGCCAGCACTACGCGGTGGCGGGGGGCCTTCTACAATGAGCAGTTCTTC. Its protein is CASTTRWRGAFYNEQFF.

In its sample, this clonotype was seen a few times. The J gene is TRBJ1-2, the V gene TRBV3-1; D not resolved. V lost 1 base to trimming and J lost 2 bases, with 5 bases between them. This CDR3 comprises 13 residues. Germline V CDR1 and CDR2: LGHDT, YNNKEL (reference sequence). The CDR3 nucleotides are TGTGCCAGCAGCCAAGCCGAGAACTATGGCTACACCTTC. This sequence encodes CASSQAENYGYTF. Complete variable domain (other parts from reference TRBV3-1 and TRBJ1-2): DTAVSQTPKYLVTQMGNDKSIKCEQNLGHDTMYWYKQDSKKFLKIMFSYNNKELIINETVPNRFSPKSPDKAHLNLHINSLELGDSAVYFCASSQAENYGYTFGSGTRLTVV.

The V call is TRBV7-2, the J call TRBJ2-1, with 7 bases lining up with TRBD1. The end of the DNA aligns better with TRBJ2-7, so the J call may be wrong. The CDR3 length is 15 residues. Germline loops: CDR1 SGHTA, CDR2 FQGNSA. In nucleotides, the CDR3 is TGTGCCAGCAGCTCCAAGACAGGGAACTCCTACGAGCAGTACTTC. This codes for CASSSKTGNSYEQYF.

This clonotype was observed a handful of times. This rearrangement joins TRBV20-1 to TRBJ2-5; D is perhaps TRBD2 (5 bases). V was trimmed by 6 bases and J by 5 bases, leaving 19 bases between them. This CDR3 is 14 amino acids long. Germline loops: CDR1 DFQATT, CDR2 SNEGSKA (reference sequence). CDR3 amino acids: CSAQTRASPETQYF. CDR3 nucleotide sequence: TGCAGTGCCCAAACGCGCGCTAGCCCCGAGACCCAGTACTTC.

The chain employs TRBV29-1 and TRBJ2-1, with a possible D match to TRBD2 (6 bases). Germline CDR1 reads SQVTM; CDR2 reads ANQGSEA. Trimming took 6 bases from V and 2 from J, leaving 17 bases between them. The CDR3 sequence is 15 residues long. The CDR3 is CSVAGTPKTYNEQFF. The CDR3 DNA sequence: TGCAGCGTCGCCGGGACTCCAAAGACCTACAATGAGCAGTTCTTC.

This clonotype was detected only a few times. This chain connects TRBV7-2 to TRBJ2-5; weak D call: TRBD2 (5 bases). Trimming took off 5 bases at V and 5 bases at J, with 15 bases between the two ends. Germline assignment: CDR1 SGHTA and CDR2 FQGNSA. This CDR3 comprises 14 residues. Here the CDR3 reads CASSPTGGFETQYF. In nucleotides, the CDR3 is TGTGCCAGCAGCCCAACCGGAGGCTTTGAGACCCAGTACTTC.

The J gene is TRBJ1-5, the V gene TRBV6-5, with 9 bases aligning to TRBD1. This CDR3 region has 12 residues. V was pared by 10 bases and J by 9 bases, with 7 bases of the junction left unmatched. Germline lookup yields CDR1 MNHEY and CDR2 SVGAGI. CDR3 nucleotides: TGTGCCACCAGGACAGGGGATCCGCCCCAGCATTTT. Amino acid sequence: CATRTGDPPQHF.